A single T cell receptor (beta chain) is shown here with its context. Its antigen is as yet unknown. The source of the sample is a study of early T cells in non-severe SARS-CoV-2 infection. Study context: The sequenced material was bulk RNA from unsorted whole blood, and its chains were unpaired. Notes on the study in general: Comparison of clonotypes with VDJdb favored anti-spike CD8 responses while missing private and CD4 specificities.

The CDR3 spans 12 residues. V was clipped by 1 base and J by 11 bases, with 8 bases between them. CDR1 and CDR2 from the germline V gene are MNHNS and SASEGT. The TCR library protocol attached unique molecular identifiers to the individual cDNA molecules. TCRdb itself ran the 5' RACE reads through MiXCR, one entry per CDR3 protein. The sample shows 85,000 to 100,000 distinct CDR3 sequences, around 16% of them seen only once. V usage is TRBV6-1 and J usage is TRBJ1-4; no firm D call. The source of this sequence is an adult who was a healthcare worker with PCR-confirmed SARS-CoV-2 infection or an uninfected control (not recorded which). Sample: whole blood, taken at baseline. CDR3 nucleotides: TGTGCCAGCAGTGAAGGCGGGCGGAAACTGTTTTTT. This encodes CASSEGGRKLFF.